The sequence of this T cell receptor beta chain was determined in a study of a mutant IDH1 vaccine in newly diagnosed glioma. For the study at large: Treated individuals were around 62% male and 37.5% female, averaging roughly 38 years of age. Antecedent treatment encompassed radiotherapy, temozolomide, or their combination; the majority received both. The study's findings and limits: There seemed to be no relation between pseudoprogression and changes in top peripheral T cell clonotypes. Immune responses induced by vaccination arose in about 93% of the patients.

Profiling relied on immunoSEQ multiplex PCR, and the TCRdb table lists in-frame clones only, not all of them. There are roughly 41,000 clones in the sample; 80% to 95% occur only once, and approximately 20% lies in the top ten. The CDR3 runs 14 residues. Germline lookup yields CDR1 SGHNT and CDR2 YYREEE (reference sequence). V was pared by 4 bases and J by 5 bases, with 15 bases between. Regarding this clone: The antigen is undetermined.

The time point is: baseline, week 1 (first vaccination visit). Treatment in this sample: pre-vaccination baseline after standard-of-care therapy. The receptor's source is a man younger than 35 with glioma. This sample comprised PBMCs, obtained from a glioma patient treated with radiotherapy, temozolomide or both. This chain joins TRBV5-4 and TRBJ2-5; D is uncertain. This chain's CDR3 is CASSGSMHGETQYF. Here the CDR3 DNA reads TGTGCCAGCAGCGGGTCTATGCATGGGGAGACCCAGTACTTC.